The 5 T cell receptor beta chains listed next were all sequenced from one sample in a study of blood T cell repertoires in COVID-19. The repertoire was sequenced with immunoSEQ multiplex PCR; TCRdb's copy has only in-frame clones and lacks some. The sample includes 350,000 or so clones, about 89% seen only once; the top ten take more than 9%. Sequencing was done on a sample of peripheral blood. The receptors were sampled from a woman younger than 45 with COVID-19, enrolled during active disease.

The chain employs TRBV7-2 and TRBJ2-2; possibly TRBD1 for D (5 bases). Trimming removed 6 bases from V and 4 bases from J, with 12 bases in between. CDR1 is SGHTA and CDR2 is FQGNSA in the germline V gene. The CDR3 extends over 14 amino acids. The CDR3 DNA reads as TGTGCCAGCAGACTCAGGGTGGGCACCGGGGAGCTGTTTTTT. Translation: CASRLRVGTGELFF.

The table lists this clone with many counts. The CDR3 coding sequence is TGTGCCAGCAGTTACTCGACGGACAGGGCGGTCGAGCAGTACTTC. Residues: CASSYSTDRAVEQYF. This rearrangement joins TRBV6-5 to TRBJ2-7, with 8 bases that match TRBD1. The trim removed 0 bases at V and 6 bases at J, leaving 7 bases unmatched. The CDR3 extends over 15 amino acids. CDR1 is MNHEY and CDR2 is SVGAGI in the germline V gene.

The chain combines TRBV10-3 with TRBJ2-1, with 14 nucleotides matching TRBD2. V was clipped by 0 bases and J by 1 base; unmatched bases: 5. The CDR3 consists of 19 residues. Germline lookup yields CDR1 ENHRY and CDR2 SYGVKD. This CDR3 is CAISESWTSGRWSYNEQFF. The CDR3 coding sequence is TGTGCCATCAGTGAGTCCTGGACTAGCGGGAGGTGGTCCTACAATGAGCAGTTCTTC.

The J gene is TRBJ1-3, the V gene TRBV6-1, with unresolved D. The V and J ends lost 2 bases and 2 bases respectively, with 4 bases between them. This CDR3 has 13 residues. Germline CDR1 reads MNHNS; CDR2 reads SASEGT. This CDR3 is CASSEWPGNTIYF. DNA for the CDR3: TGTGCCAGCAGTGAATGGCCTGGAAACACCATATATTTT.

The rearrangement uses TRBV6-1 and TRBJ2-7, with D possibly being TRBD1 (6 bases). The CDR3 is 13 amino acids. V was trimmed by 3 bases and J by 4 bases, leaving 10 bases between them. Germline assignment: CDR1 MNHNS and CDR2 SASEGT. DNA for the CDR3: TGTGCCAGCAGTGAGGGACACCTATACGAGCAGTACTTC. It translates to CASSEGHLYEQYF.